Detailed here is one T cell receptor beta chain. The CDR3 loop spans 13 amino acids. Trimming removed 5 bases from V and 5 bases from J, with 12 bases in between. Germline CDR1 and CDR2: SEHNR and FQNEAQ (reference sequence). The sample originates from a study of blood T cell repertoires in COVID-19. Study-level background: Acute-phase and convalescent COVID-19 samples originated in the United States, Italy and Spain. T cells, B-cell-depleted T cells, or PBMCs supplied cDNA or gDNA.

The method was immunoSEQ multiplex PCR; TCRdb's version includes in-frame clones alone and lacks a portion of them. This sample has 200,000 to 250,000 clones, with under 90% found just once. This sequence was found in a man aged 55 to 70 who had recovered from COVID-19. The source material was PBMCs or T cells enriched from blood (not recorded which). This chain joins TRBV7-9 and TRBJ1-2; TRBD1 might be the D (5 bases). The CDR3 spells CASSPGGEYGYTF. The CDR3, as DNA: TGTGCCAGCAGCCCTGGGGGGGAATATGGCTACACCTTC. Full variable domain (remainder filled in from reference TRBV7-9 and TRBJ1-2): DTGVSQNPRHKITKRGQNVTFRCDPISEHNRLYWYRQTLGQGPEFLTYFQNEAQLEKSRLLSDRFSAERPKGSFSTLEIQRTEQGDSAMYLCASSPGGEYGYTFGSGTRLTVV.